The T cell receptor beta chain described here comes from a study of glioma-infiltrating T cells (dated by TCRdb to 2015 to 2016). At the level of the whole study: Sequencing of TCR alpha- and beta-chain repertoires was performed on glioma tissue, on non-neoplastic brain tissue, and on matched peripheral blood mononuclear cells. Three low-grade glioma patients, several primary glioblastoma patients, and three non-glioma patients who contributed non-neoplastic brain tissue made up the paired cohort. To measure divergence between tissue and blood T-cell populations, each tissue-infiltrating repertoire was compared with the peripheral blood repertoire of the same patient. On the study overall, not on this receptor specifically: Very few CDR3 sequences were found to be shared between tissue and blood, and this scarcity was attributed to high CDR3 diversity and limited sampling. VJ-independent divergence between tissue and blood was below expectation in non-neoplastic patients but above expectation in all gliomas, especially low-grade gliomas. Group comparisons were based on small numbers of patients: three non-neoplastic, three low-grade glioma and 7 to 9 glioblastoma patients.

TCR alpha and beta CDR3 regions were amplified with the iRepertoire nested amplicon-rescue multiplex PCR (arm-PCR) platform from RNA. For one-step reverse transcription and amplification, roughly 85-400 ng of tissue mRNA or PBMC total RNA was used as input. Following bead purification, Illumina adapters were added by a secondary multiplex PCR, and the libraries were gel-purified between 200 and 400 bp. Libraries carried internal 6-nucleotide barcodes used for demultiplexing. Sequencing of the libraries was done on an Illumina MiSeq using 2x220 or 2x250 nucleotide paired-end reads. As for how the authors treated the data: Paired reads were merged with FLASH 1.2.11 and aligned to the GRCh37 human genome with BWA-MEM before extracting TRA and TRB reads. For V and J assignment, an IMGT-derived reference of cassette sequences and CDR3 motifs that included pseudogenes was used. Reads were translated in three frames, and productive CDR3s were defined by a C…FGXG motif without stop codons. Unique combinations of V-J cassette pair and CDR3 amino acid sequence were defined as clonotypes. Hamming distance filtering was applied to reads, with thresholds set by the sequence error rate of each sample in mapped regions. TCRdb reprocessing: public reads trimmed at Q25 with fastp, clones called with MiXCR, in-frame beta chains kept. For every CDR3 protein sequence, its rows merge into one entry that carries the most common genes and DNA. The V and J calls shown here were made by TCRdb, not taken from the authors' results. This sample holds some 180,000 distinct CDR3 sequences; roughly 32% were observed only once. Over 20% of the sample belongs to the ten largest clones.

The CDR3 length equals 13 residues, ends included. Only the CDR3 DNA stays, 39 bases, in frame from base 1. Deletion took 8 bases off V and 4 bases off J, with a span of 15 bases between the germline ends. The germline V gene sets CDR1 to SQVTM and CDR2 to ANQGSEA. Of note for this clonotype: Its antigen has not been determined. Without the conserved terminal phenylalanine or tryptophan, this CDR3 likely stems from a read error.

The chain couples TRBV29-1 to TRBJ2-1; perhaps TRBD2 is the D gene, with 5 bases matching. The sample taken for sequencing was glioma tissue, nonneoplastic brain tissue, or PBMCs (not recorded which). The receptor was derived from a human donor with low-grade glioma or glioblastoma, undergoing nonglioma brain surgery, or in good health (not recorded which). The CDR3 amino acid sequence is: CSHDYSGYNEQFL. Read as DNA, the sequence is TGCAGCCATGACTACAGCGGATACAATGAGCAGTTCTTA.